What follows are 2 T cell receptor beta chains derived from one specimen sequenced in a study of CD8 T cells in Susac syndrome. Reverse transcription of about 0.5 to 1 ug RNA was carried out with random hexamers. TCRdb recomputed calls from the immunoSEQ multiplex PCR reads with MiXCR, one row per CDR3 protein. The sample contains 45,000 to 55,000 distinct CDR3 sequences, approximately 93% of which appear only once. Sequenced: CD8+ T cells from PBMCs. All receptors come from a human donor in good health.

The genes are TRBV28 and TRBJ2-7, with 7 bases identical to TRBD2. The CDR3 length is 15 residues. J was trimmed by 1 base and V by 6 bases; bases with no gene match: 9. CDR1 and CDR2 from the germline V gene are MDHEN and SYDVKM. CDR3 nucleotide sequence: TGTGCCAGCAGCTATCGACCGGGAGGATCCTACGAGCAGTACTTC. Amino acid sequence: CASSYRPGGSYEQYF.

This clonotype was found once. This rearrangement joins TRBV15 to TRBJ2-3; no firm D call. CDR1 is LNHNV and CDR2 is YYDKDF in the germline V gene (reference sequence). The V gene lost 0 bases and the J gene lost 3 bases, with 1 base spanning the gap. This CDR3 is built from 12 residues. The CDR3 spells CATSRETDTQYF. The CDR3 nucleotides are TGTGCCACCAGCAGAGAGACAGATACGCAGTATTTT.